The clone carrying this TCR beta chain showed up just once. The participants were between roughly 18 and 89 years old and came from under 25 US areas. Clinical history as reported by participants underpinned cohort assignment. The data were produced by immunoSEQ multiplex PCR, yet TCRdb's version contains in-frame clones alone and is incomplete. The sample shows more than 250,000 clones, about four fifths of them seen only once. This record comes from a study of blood T cell repertoires in COVID-19. Study information: Researchers got acute and convalescent COVID-19 samples from the United States, Italy and Spain. The cDNA or gDNA used as material had been derived from T cells, B-cell-depleted T cells, or PBMCs.

The CDR3 is made up of 15 amino acids. V lost 1 base to trimming and J lost 4 bases, with 13 bases between them. Germline V gene data show CDR1 as LGHDT and CDR2 as YNNKEL (reference sequence). The chain uses TRBV3-1 (or the pseudogene TRBV3-2) and TRBJ1-2; weak D call: TRBD1 (5 bases). The receptor was isolated from a middle-aged man who had been exposed to COVID-19. The sample consisted of PBMCs or T cells enriched from blood (not recorded which). As DNA, the CDR3 is TGTGCCAGCAGCCAAGCCTTGCCAGGGCCCTATGGCTACACCTTC. Translated: CASSQALPGPYGYTF.